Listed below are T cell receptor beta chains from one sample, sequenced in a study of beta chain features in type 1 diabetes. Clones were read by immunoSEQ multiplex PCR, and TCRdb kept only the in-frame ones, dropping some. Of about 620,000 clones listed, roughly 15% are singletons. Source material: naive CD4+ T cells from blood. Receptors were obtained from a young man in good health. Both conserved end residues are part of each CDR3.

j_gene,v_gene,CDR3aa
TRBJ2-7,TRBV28,CASSLVAAGSYEQYF
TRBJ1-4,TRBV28,CASSRTGDLRKLFF
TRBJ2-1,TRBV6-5,CASSQTSEQFF
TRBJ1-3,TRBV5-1,CASSETTSGNTIYF
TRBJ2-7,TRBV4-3,CASSQVGTGYYEQYF
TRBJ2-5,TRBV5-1,CASSSPGTGQETQYF
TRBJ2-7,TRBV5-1,CASSPAGVPNEQYF
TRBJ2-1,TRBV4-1,CASSQVSPAIYNEQFF
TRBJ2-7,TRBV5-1,CASRPGQEYEQYF
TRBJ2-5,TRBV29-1,CSVAGQQETQYF
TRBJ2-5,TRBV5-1,CASSLAGSREETQYF
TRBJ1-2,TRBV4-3,CASSRGQGDYGYTF
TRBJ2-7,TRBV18,CASSAMTYEQYF
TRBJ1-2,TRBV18,CASSPPPYGDGYTF
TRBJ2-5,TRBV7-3,CASSFTSGSGETQYF
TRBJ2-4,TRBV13,CASSLLGLAGFGHKNIQYF
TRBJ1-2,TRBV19,CASQTGHMGGYTF
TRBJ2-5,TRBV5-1,CASSLRGFKETQYF
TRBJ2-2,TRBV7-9,CASSLASGFTGELFF
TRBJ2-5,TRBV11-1,CASKQGSQETQYF
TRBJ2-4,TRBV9,CASSELPGVPKNPIQYF
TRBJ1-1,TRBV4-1,CASSGTGRINTEAFF
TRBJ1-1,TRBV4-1,CASSPPAGVFTEAFF
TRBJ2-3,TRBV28,CASKGLAGVDTQYF
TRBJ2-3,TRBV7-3,CASSPTSGRADTQYF
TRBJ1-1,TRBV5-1,CASSLEPVNTEAFF
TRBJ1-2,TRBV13,CASSPPGLQASNYGYTF